Listed below are T cell receptor beta chains from one sample, sequenced in a study of spatial heterogeneity in lung cancer. MiXCR was run by TCRdb on the 5' RACE reads, yielding one entry per CDR3 protein. The sample has 2,000 to 3,000 distinct CDR3 sequences, around 7.2% seen once. The sample here was lung tumor tissue, taken at surgery. These receptors were obtained from a female donor with early-stage non-small cell lung cancer. CDR3s include the opening cysteine and the closing phenylalanine or tryptophan. D genes are given only for firm matches.

cdr3_aa j_call v_call d_call
CASSPGAGQGRDTQYF TRBJ2-3 TRBV6-5 TRBD1
CASSQAGASNTGELFF TRBJ2-2 TRBV3-1 NA
CASSWDGRDQPQHF TRBJ1-5 TRBV7-2 NA
CATHNFYGVEAFF TRBJ1-1 TRBV12-3/TRBV12-4 NA
CASSRDRGSPLHF TRBJ1-6 TRBV12-3/TRBV12-4 TRBD1
CASTIDGFSGNTIYF TRBJ1-3 TRBV6-2/TRBV6-3 NA
CASSPGPGESSETQYF TRBJ2-5 TRBV7-3 NA
CASSVGVFGGQPQHF TRBJ1-5 TRBV2 NA
CSASWLQGVTYEQYF TRBJ2-7 TRBV20-1 NA
CASSEVVFSKNIQYF TRBJ2-4 TRBV2 NA
CASSEYVGGTQYF TRBJ2-3 TRBV25-1 NA
CASSTLNPGREAFF TRBJ1-1 TRBV9 NA
CASRAGTNGELFF TRBJ2-2 TRBV12-3/TRBV12-4 TRBD2
CASLHGGLNTQYF TRBJ2-3 TRBV28 NA
CASSQDWGYARLSSYNEQFF TRBJ2-1 TRBV4-1 NA
CSVDLHYTGELFF TRBJ2-2 TRBV29-1 NA